This record concerns one TCR beta chain sequence. This entry is derived from a study of CD8+ T cells in alopecia areata. Study at large: Twice daily, treated patients received 5 to 10 mg of oral tofacitinib.

Germline CDR1 is LNHNV and CDR2 is YYDKDF (reference sequence). The CDR3 contains 15 residues. Trimming took off 6 bases at V and 0 bases at J, with 12 bases between the two ends. The sequencing template was cDNA reverse transcribed from extracted RNA. Assay used: immunoSEQ multiplex PCR; TCRdb lists only in-frame clones, some missing. The profile shows 250,000 to 350,000 clones, 60% of them singletons. The treatment is: oral pan-JAK inhibitor, 5-10 mg twice daily. The specimen was CD4+ T cells sorted from blood, collected at approximately week 52, from a patient treated with tofacitinib. The clonotype originates from a human donor with alopecia areata. This rearrangement joins TRBV15 to TRBJ2-1; tentative D call: TRBD2 (6 bases). The CDR3 region has the DNA TGTGCCACCAGACTTTCGGGGGTCTCCTACAATGAGCAGTTCTTC. It yields the protein CATRLSGVSYNEQFF.